The present TCR beta chain was sequenced within a study of cytotoxic CD8 clonotypes in ibrutinib-treated CLL. Study overall: Partial responses numbered some 25 and complete responses 2; after a median around 70 months, about 14 stayed remitted and roughly twelve progressed.

CDR1 and CDR2 from the germline V gene are SEHNR and FQNEAQ (reference sequence). The CDR3 length is 16 residues. After removal of 5 bases from V and 2 bases from J, the junction contained 9 bases not matched to a gene. TCRdb's table, derived via immunoSEQ multiplex PCR, lists solely in-frame clones and lacks some. This table holds roughly 45,000 clones, under 80% found once. This clonotype was obtained from a human donor with chronic lymphocytic leukemia. Material: PBMCs, obtained after 24 months of ibrutinib treatment. The genes are TRBV7-9 and TRBJ2-7, with 10 bases that match TRBD2. The CDR3 spells CASSPGPGLATYEQYF. CDR3 coding DNA: TGTGCCAGCAGCCCAGGTCCGGGACTAGCGACCTACGAGCAGTACTTC.